These T cell receptor beta chains were read from a single sample in a study of blood T cell repertoires in COVID-19. Assay used: immunoSEQ multiplex PCR; TCRdb lists only in-frame clones, some missing. This sample has more than 65,000 clones, with approximately 82% found just once. The sample comprised peripheral blood. Every receptor here comes from a woman older than 75 with acute or convalescent COVID-19. CDR3s include the opening cysteine and the closing phenylalanine or tryptophan.

j_call v_call cdr3_aa
TRBJ2-7 TRBV28 CASSSRGGARYEQYF
TRBJ1-2 TRBV7-9 CASSLRDRGYTF
TRBJ2-2 TRBV6-5 CASSQGRGTGELFF
TRBJ2-7 TRBV6-5 CASFVSTANEQYF
TRBJ2-3 TRBV4-1 CASSPGAAMVTDTQYF
TRBJ2-3 TRBV9 CASGTSGAKVDTQYF
TRBJ1-6 TRBV5-1 CASSPGTGGINSPLHF
TRBJ1-1 TRBV5-1 CASSLATAMNTEAFF
TRBJ2-1 TRBV18 CASSPRSGGTYNEQFF
TRBJ2-2 TRBV5-1 CASSLGTGLNTGELFF
TRBJ2-1 TRBV19 CASSGTGGLREQFF
TRBJ1-2 TRBV19 CASRTELVRGGGYTF
TRBJ2-6 TRBV7-3 CASTLSGANVLTF
TRBJ2-7 TRBV5-1 CASSLGVRGSYEQYF
TRBJ2-6 TRBV19 CASRRGLAGANVLTF
TRBJ1-1 TRBV7-2 CASSSGQMNTEAFF
TRBJ1-4 TRBV6-5 CASSHDRIGEKLFF
TRBJ2-1 TRBV29-1 CSVVVGASSYNEQFF
TRBJ1-5 TRBV3-1/TRBV3-2 CASSQGQHNQPQHF
TRBJ2-6 TRBV5-1 CASSLEGTGFLGSGANVLTF
TRBJ1-5 TRBV5-1 CASSLAGGGNQPQHF
TRBJ1-2 TRBV10-2 CASSEAQGVRGYTF
TRBJ2-3 TRBV6-5 CASEDLVTDTQYF
TRBJ1-1 TRBV10-1 CASSEAGKQDTEAFF